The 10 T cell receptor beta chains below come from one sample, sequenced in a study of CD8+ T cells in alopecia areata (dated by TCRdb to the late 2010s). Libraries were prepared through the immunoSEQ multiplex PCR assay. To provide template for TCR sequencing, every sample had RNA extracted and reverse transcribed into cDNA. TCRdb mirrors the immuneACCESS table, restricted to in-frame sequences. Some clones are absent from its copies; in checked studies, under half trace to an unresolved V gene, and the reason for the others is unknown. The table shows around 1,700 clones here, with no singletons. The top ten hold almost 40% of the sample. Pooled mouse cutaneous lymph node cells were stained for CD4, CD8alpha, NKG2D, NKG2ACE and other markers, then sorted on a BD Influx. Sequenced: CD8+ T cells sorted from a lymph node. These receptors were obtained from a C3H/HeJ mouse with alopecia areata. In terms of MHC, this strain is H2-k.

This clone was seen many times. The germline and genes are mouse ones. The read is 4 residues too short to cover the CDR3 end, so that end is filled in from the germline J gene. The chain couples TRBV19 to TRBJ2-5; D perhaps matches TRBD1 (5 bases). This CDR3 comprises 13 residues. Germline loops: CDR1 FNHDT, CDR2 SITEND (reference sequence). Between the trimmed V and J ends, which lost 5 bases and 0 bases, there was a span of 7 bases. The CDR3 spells CASSQGNQDTQYF. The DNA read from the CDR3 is TGTGCCAGCAGCCAGGGTAACCAAGAC.

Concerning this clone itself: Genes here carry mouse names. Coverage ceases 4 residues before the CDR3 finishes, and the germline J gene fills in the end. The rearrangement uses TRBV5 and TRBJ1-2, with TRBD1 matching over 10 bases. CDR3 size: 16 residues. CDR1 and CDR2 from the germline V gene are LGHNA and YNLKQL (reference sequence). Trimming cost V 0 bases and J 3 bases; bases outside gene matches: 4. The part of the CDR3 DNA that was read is TGTGCCAGCAGCCAAGATCCGGGACAGGGGTACTCC. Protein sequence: CASSQDPGQGYS. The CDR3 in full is CASSQDPGQGYSDYTF.

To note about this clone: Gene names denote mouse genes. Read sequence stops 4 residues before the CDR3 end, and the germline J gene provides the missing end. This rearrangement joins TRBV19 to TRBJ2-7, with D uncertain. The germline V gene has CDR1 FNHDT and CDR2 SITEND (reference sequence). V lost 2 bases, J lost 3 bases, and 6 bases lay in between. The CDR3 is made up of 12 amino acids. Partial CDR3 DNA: TGTGCCAGCAGTATGGAGGGCTAT. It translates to CASSMEGY. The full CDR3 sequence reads CASSMEGYEQYF. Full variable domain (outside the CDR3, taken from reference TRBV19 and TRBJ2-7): GGIITQTPKFLIGQEGQKLTLKCQQNFNHDTMYWYRQDSGKGLRLIYYSITENDLQKGDLSEGYDASREKKSSFSLTVTSAQKNEMAVFLCASSMEGYEQYFGPGTRLTVL.

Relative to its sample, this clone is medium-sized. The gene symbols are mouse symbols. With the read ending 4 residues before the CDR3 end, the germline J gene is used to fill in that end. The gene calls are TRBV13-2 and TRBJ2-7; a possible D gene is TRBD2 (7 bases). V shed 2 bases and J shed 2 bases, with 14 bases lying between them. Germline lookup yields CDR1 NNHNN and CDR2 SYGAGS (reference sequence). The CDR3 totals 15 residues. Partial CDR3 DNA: TGTGCCAGCGGTGAAGGGGGGGGGAAACCCTAT. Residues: CASGEGGGKPY. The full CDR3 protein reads CASGEGGGKPYEQYF.

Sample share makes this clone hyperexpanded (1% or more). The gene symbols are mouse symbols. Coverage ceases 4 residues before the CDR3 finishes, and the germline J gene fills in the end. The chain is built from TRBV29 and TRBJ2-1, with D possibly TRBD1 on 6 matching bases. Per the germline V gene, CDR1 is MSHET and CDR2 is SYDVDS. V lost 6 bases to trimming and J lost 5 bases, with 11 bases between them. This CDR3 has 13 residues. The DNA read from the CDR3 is TGTGCTAGCAGCCAGGGGCTGGATGCT. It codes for CASSQGLDA. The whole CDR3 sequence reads CASSQGLDAEQFF.

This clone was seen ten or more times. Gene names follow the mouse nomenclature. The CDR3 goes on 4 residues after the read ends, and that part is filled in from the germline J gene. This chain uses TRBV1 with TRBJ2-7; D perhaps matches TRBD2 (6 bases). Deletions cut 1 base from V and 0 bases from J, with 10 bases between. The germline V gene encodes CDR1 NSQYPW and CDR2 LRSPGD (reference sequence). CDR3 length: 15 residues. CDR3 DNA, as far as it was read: TGCACCTGCAGTGCAGTCGGGGGGTCCTCCTAT. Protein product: CTCSAVGGSSY. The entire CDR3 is CTCSAVGGSSYEQYF.

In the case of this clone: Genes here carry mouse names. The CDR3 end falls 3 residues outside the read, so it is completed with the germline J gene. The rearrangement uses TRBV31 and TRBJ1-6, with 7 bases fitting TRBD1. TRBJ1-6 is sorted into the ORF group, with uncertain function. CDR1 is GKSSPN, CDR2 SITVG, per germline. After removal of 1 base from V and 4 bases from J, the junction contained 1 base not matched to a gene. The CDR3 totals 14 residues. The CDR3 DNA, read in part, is TGTGCCTGGAGTCCGACAGGGTATAATTCGCCC. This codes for CAWSPTGYNSP. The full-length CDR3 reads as CAWSPTGYNSPLYF.

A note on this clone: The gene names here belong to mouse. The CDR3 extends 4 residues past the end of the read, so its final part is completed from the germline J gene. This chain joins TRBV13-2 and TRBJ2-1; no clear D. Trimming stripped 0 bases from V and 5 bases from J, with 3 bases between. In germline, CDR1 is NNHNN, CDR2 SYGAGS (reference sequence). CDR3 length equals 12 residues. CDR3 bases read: TGTGCCAGCGGTGATGGGGATGCT. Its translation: CASGDGDA. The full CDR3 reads CASGDGDAEQFF.

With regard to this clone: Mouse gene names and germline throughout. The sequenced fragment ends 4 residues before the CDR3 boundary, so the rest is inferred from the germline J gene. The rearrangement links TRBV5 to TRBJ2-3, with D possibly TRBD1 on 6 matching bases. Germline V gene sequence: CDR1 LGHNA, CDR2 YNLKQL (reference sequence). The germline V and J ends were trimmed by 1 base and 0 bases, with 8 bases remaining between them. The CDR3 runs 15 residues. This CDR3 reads CASSQGDNSAETLYF. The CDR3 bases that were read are TGTGCCAGCAGCCAAGGGGACAATAGTGCAGAA.

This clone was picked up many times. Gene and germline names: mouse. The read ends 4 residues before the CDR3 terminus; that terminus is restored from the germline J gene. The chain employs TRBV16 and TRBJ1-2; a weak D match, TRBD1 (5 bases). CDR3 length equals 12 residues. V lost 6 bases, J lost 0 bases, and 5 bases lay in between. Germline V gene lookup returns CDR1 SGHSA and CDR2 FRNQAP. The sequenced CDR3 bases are TGTGCAAGCAGGGACACAAACTCC. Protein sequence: CASRDTNS. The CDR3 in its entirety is CASRDTNSDYTF.